What follows are 14 T cell receptor beta chains derived from one specimen sequenced in a study of low-dose radiotherapy and immunotherapy resistance in tumors. Sample time point: before trial treatment. TRAV and TRBV primers primed cDNA for both TCRalpha and TCRbeta. For amplifying TCRs, the PCR ran for about 20 cycles with Phusion, which was used together with a constant-region primer and the adapter on the V primers. TCRdb re-called the reads with MiXCR, one entry per CDR3 protein. In the table there are tens of thousands of distinct CDR3 sequences, around 17% of which are singletons. This specimen consisted of PBMCs, obtained before treatment. The receptors shown here come from a male donor with prostate cancer.

This clonotype was recorded many times. This rearrangement joins TRBV24-1 to TRBJ2-2; the D gene could be TRBD1 or TRBD2 (5 bases each). The ends were cut back, 3 bases at V and 11 bases at J, with 12 bases in the middle. Germline-derived CDR1 and CDR2 are KGHDR and SFDVKD. This CDR3 region has 13 residues. The CDR3 reads CATSDRPRGELFF. For the CDR3, the DNA is TGTGCCACCAGTGATCGGCCGAGGGGAGAGCTGTTTTTT.

The V and J genes are TRBV27 and TRBJ2-3, with 7 bases that match TRBD2. CDR3 length: 16 amino acids. CDR1 and CDR2 (germline): MNHEY, SMNVEV (reference sequence). The J segment lost 5 bases and the V segment lost 5 bases, leaving 13 bases of the junction unmatched. CDR3 loop: CASSPGLGPSVDTQYF. The CDR3 region has the DNA TGTGCCAGCAGTCCAGGACTAGGACCCTCGGTAGATACGCAGTATTTT.

This clonotype was picked up many times. The J gene is TRBJ2-3, the V gene TRBV7-2; unclear D gene. This CDR3 spans 14 amino acids. Germline V gene data show CDR1 as SGHTA and CDR2 as FQGNSA. With 3 bases removed from V and 3 bases from J, the gap between germline ends came to 10 bases. CDR3: CASSLPPWTDTQYF. The CDR3 DNA is TGTGCCAGCAGCTTGCCCCCCTGGACAGATACGCAGTATTTT. Using reference TRBV7-2 and TRBJ2-3 for the parts outside the CDR3, the full variable domain is GAGVSQSPSNKVTEKGKDVELRCDPISGHTALYWYRQSLGQGLEFLIYFQGNSAPDKSGLPSDRFSAERTGGSVSTLTIQRTQQEDSAVYLCASSLPPWTDTQYFGPGTRLTVL.

This chain connects TRBV5-1 to TRBJ2-1; D is ambiguous. Per the germline V gene, CDR1 is SGHRS and CDR2 is YFSETQ. The V gene lost 1 base and the J gene lost 10 bases, with 12 bases spanning the gap. The CDR3 contains 13 residues. The CDR3 nucleotides are TGCGCCAGCAGCTTGTCGGCGCCCCGCGAGCAGTTCTTC. Encoded protein: CASSLSAPREQFF.

There are a few counts of this clonotype. The chain carries TRBV2 and TRBJ2-5; 8 positions match TRBD1. CDR1 is SNHLY, CDR2 FYNNEI, per germline. This CDR3 comprises 13 residues. V dropped 7 bases and J dropped 4; count of bases not matched to a gene: 5. The CDR3 sequence is CASNQGAGETQYF. CDR3 DNA sequence: TGTGCCAGCAATCAGGGGGCCGGAGAGACCCAGTACTTC. The full variable domain, in which reference TRBV2 and TRBJ2-5 provide the parts outside the CDR3, is EPEVTQTPSHQVTQMGQEVILRCVPISNHLYFYWYRQILGQKVEFLVSFYNNEISEKSEIFDDQFSVERPDGSNFTLKIRSTKLEDSAMYFCASNQGAGETQYFGPGTRLLVL.

This clonotype was observed many times. The chain uses TRBV6-6 and TRBJ2-7; 7 nucleotides match TRBD1. Germline V gene sequence: CDR1 MNHNY, CDR2 SVGAGI (reference sequence). This CDR3 is 13 amino acids long. The J segment lost 3 bases and the V segment lost 7 bases, leaving 6 bases of the junction unmatched. The CDR3 loop reads CASTPDRSYEQYF. CDR3 DNA: TGTGCCAGCACCCCGGACAGGAGCTACGAGCAGTACTTC.

Comment on this clonotype: It is likely a read error: a sequence one base away is far more abundant. The rearrangement links TRBV6-2 or TRBV6-3 to TRBJ2-5; 8 bases are shared with TRBD2. CDR1 and CDR2 from the germline V gene are MNHEY and SVGEGT. The CDR3 extends over 16 amino acids. V trimming: 0 bases; J trimming: 11 bases; junction bases outside the gene matches: 14. CDR3 protein: CASSYSMSGGRNEQYF. As DNA, the CDR3 is TGTGCCAGCAGTTACTCGATGTCGGGGGGGCGCAATGAGCAGTACTTC.

This clonotype has ten or more counts. The rearrangement links TRBV6-5 to TRBJ2-2, with 7 bases aligning to TRBD2. Unmatched junction bases numbered 6, after V lost 3 bases and J lost 2 bases. CDR1 is MNHEY and CDR2 is SVGAGI in the germline V gene. This CDR3 has 16 residues. The CDR3 loop reads CASSYRGGTNTGELFF. Here the CDR3 DNA reads TGTGCCAGCAGTTATCGCGGGGGAACCAACACCGGGGAGCTGTTTTTT.

This clonotype has at least ten counts. The chain links TRBV27 to TRBJ1-2; TRBD1 matches 10 bases. From germline, CDR1 is MNHEY and CDR2 SMNVEV (reference sequence). With 5 bases clipped from V and 3 bases from J, the junction kept 12 bases outside the gene matches. CDR3 length equals 17 residues. The DNA for the CDR3 is TGTGCCAGCAGTCCCTCCGGGACAGGGGTTTCATACTATGGCTACACCTTC. Residues: CASSPSGTGVSYYGYTF.

This clonotype was detected many times. The CDR3, as DNA: TGCGCCAGCAGCTTGGCCTGGCGTATGAACCAAGAGACCCAGTACTTC. As protein: CASSLAWRMNQETQYF. V is TRBV5-1 and J is TRBJ2-5; D not resolved. The CDR3 sequence is 16 residues long. Germline assignment: CDR1 SGHRS and CDR2 YFSETQ. V was trimmed by 0 bases and J by 0 bases, leaving 12 bases between them.

This clonotype was counted at least ten times. The chain employs TRBV2 and TRBJ2-1, with D uncertain. The length of the CDR3 is 12 residues. Germline V gene data show CDR1 as SNHLY and CDR2 as FYNNEI. Trimming shortened V by 3 bases and J by 7 bases, and 7 bases separated the two germline ends. This CDR3 is CASSEMGNEQFF. The CDR3 DNA is TGTGCCAGCAGTGAGATGGGAAATGAGCAGTTCTTC.

Note on this clonotype: With a far larger clone one base away, a read error is the likely cause. The chain combines TRBV6-2 or TRBV6-3 with TRBJ2-1; maybe TRBD2 (5 bases). The CDR3 totals 12 residues. With 8 bases removed from V and 5 bases from J, the gap between germline ends came to 10 bases. Germline-derived CDR1 and CDR2 are MNHEY and SVGEGT. CDR3 bases: TGTGCCAGCGCCATGCGGGACAATGAGCAGTTCTTC. The encoded protein is CASAMRDNEQFF.

In this sample, this clonotype turned up many times. V is TRBV7-9 and J is TRBJ2-3; D is ambiguous. The CDR3 length is 17 residues. V dropped 5 bases and J dropped 6 bases, with 24 bases sitting between them. From germline, CDR1 is SEHNR and CDR2 FQNEAQ (reference sequence). The CDR3 bases are TGTGCCAGCAGCCTATACATCCTTTTTCTAGTTGCGGATACGCAGTATTTT. It specifies CASSLYILFLVADTQYF.

This rearrangement joins TRBV20-1 to TRBJ2-5, with 9 bases that match TRBD2. Trimming took 1 base from V and 5 from J; bases not matched to a gene: 8. The germline CDR1 and CDR2 sequences are DFQATT and SNEGSKA (reference sequence). The CDR3 length is 15 residues. This CDR3 is CSARVGSGGGETQYF. The CDR3 DNA reads as TGCAGTGCTAGAGTGGGTAGCGGGGGCGGTGAGACCCAGTACTTC.